This T cell receptor (beta chain) came from a study of cytomegalovirus exposure and HLA in healthy donors. Whole-study findings and limits: Using a false discovery rate of 0.05, a later analysis showed that approximately 18,000 TCR beta sequences were associated with HLA alleles.

PCR involved 60 Vbeta and 13 Jbeta primers. Some clones are missing from TCRdb's copy, which holds only in-frame ones; the method was immunoSEQ multiplex PCR. The sample shows approximately 180,000 clones, roughly 85% of them seen only once. The CDR3 has 14 amino acids. CDR1 is MDHEN, CDR2 SYDVKM, per germline. Trimming removed 5 bases at V and 6 bases at J, with 17 bases between. Concerning this clone itself: Its antigen is still unknown.

V and J are TRBV28 and TRBJ2-7; tentatively, D is TRBD2 (6 bases). The sequencing input was PBMCs. The receptor was isolated from a man in his forties in good health and CMV-seropositive. CDR3 protein: CASSQLADRFEQYF. DNA of the CDR3: TGTGCCAGCAGTCAATTAGCGGACCGGTTCGAGCAGTACTTC.